This TCR beta chain was documented in a study of PD-L1 blockade in urothelial cancer. CDR1 is MNHEY and CDR2 is SVGAGI in the germline V gene. With 1 base removed from V and 4 bases from J, the gap between germline ends came to 10 bases. There are 14 residues in the CDR3. The assay was immunoSEQ multiplex PCR, and TCRdb's table has in-frame clones only and misses some. The sample records 15,000 or so clones, over 75% being singletons. V is TRBV6-5 and J is TRBJ1-1, with D perhaps TRBD1 (5 bases). The specimen comprised PBMCs, sampled around atezolizumab (anti-PD-L1) treatment. The receptor was derived from a man between 70 and 80 years old with urothelial cancer. CDR3 residues: CASSYYQGGTEAFF. CDR3 DNA sequence: TGTGCCAGCAGTTACTACCAGGGTGGCACTGAAGCTTTCTTT.